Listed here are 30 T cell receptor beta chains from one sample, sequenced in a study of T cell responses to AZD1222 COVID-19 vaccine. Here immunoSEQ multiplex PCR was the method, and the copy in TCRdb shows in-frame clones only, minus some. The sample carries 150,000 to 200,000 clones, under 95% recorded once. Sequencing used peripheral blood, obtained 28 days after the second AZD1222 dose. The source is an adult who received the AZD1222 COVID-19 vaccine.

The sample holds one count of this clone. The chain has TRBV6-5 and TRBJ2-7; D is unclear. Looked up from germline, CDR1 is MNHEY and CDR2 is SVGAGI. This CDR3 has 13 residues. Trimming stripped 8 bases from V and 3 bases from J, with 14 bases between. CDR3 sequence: CASGRKGSYEQYF. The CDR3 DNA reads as TGTGCCAGCGGGCGGAAGGGTAGCTACGAGCAGTACTTC.

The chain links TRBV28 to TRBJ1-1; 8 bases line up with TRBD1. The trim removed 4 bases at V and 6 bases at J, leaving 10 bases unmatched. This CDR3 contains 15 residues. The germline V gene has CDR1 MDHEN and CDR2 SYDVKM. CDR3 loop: CASSSPGPGGPEAFF. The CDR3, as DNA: TGTGCCAGCAGTTCCCCCGGCCCAGGGGGCCCTGAAGCTTTCTTT.

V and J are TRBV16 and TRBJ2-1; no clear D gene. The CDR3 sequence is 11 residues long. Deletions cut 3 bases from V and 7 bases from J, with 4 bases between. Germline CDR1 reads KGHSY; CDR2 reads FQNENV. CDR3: CASSHVNEQFF. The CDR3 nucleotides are TGTGCCAGCAGCCATGTAAATGAGCAGTTCTTC.

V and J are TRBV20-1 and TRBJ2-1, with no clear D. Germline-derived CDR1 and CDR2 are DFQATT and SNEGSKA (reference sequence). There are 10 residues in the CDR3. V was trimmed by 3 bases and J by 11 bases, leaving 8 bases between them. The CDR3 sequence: CSASMTQQFF. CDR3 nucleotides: TGCAGTGCTAGTATGACGCAGCAGTTCTTC.

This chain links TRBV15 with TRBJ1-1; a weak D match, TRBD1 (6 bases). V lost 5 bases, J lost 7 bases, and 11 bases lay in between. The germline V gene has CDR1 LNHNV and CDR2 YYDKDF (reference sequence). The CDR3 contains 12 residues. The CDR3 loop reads CATSQQGIEAFF. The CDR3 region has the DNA TGTGCCACCAGCCAACAGGGTATTGAAGCTTTCTTT.

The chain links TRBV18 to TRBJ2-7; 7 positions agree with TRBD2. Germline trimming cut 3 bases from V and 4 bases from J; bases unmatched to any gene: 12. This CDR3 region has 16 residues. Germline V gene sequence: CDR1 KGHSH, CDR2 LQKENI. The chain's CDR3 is CASSPRGGREWYEQYF. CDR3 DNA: TGTGCCAGCTCACCTCGCGGAGGGCGGGAGTGGTACGAGCAGTACTTC.

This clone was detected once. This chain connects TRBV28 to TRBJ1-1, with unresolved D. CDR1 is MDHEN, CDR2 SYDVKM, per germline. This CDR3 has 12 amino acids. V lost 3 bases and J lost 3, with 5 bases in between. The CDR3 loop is CASSFGYTEAFF. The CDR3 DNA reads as TGTGCCAGCAGTTTTGGGTACACTGAAGCTTTCTTT. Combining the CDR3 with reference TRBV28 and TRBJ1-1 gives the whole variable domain DVKVTQSSRYLVKRTGEKVFLECVQDMDHENMFWYRQDPGLGLRLIYFSYDVKMKEKGDIPEGYSVSREKKERFSLILESASTNQTSMYLCASSFGYTEAFFGQGTRLTVV.

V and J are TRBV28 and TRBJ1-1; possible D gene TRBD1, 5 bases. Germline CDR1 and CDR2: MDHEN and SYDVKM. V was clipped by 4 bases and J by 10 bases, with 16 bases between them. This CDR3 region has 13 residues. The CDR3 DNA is TGTGCCAGCAGTTCCGGGACCCCAACAAGAGCTTTCTTT. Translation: CASSSGTPTRAFF.

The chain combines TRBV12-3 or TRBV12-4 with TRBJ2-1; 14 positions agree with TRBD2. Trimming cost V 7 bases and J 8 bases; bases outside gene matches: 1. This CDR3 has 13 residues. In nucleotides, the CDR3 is TGTGCCAGCACGACTAGCGGGAGGGATGAGCAGTTCTTC. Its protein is CASTTSGRDEQFF.

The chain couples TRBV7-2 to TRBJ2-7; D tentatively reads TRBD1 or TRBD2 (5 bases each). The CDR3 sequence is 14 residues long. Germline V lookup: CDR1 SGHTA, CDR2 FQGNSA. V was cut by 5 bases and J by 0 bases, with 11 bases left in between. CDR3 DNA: TGTGCCAGCAGCCCCTGGGACGGCTCCTACGAGCAGTACTTC. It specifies CASSPWDGSYEQYF.

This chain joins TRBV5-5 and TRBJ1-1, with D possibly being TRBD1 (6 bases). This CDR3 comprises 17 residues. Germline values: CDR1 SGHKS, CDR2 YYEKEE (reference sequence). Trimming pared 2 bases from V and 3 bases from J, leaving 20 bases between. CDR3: CASSLPEQGGLDTEAFF. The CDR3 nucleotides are TGTGCCAGCAGCTTACCGGAACAGGGAGGTCTGGACACTGAAGCTTTCTTT.

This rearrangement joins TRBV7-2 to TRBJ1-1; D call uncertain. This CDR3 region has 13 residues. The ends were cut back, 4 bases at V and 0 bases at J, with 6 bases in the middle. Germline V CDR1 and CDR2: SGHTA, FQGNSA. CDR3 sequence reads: CASSSRVNTEAFF. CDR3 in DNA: TGTGCCAGCAGCTCTAGAGTGAACACTGAAGCTTTCTTT.

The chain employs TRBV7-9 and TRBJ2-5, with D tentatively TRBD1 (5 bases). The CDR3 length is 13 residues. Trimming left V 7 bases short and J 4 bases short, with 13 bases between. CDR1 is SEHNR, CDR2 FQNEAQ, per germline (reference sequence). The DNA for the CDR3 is TGTGCCAGCAACACAGGATTGCGAGAGACCCAGTACTTC. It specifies CASNTGLRETQYF.

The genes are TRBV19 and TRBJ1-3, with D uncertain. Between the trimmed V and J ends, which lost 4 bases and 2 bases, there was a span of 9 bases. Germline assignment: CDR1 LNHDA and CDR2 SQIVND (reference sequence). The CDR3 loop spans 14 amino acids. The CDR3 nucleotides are TGTGCCAGTAGTACGGGAGGCGCTGGAAACACCATATATTTT. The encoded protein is CASSTGGAGNTIYF.

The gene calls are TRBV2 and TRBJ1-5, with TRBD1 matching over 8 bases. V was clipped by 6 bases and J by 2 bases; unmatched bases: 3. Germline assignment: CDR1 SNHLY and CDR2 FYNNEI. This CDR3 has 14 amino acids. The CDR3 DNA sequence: TGTGCCAGCAGCTTGGACAGGGGCAATCAGCCCCAGCATTTT. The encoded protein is CASSLDRGNQPQHF.

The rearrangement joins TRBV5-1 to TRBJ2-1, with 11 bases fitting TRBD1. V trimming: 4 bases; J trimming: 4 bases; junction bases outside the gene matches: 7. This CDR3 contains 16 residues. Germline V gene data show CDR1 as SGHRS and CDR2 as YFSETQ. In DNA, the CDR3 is TGCGCCAGCAGCCCGACCGGGACAGGGGGTTACAATGAGCAGTTCTTC. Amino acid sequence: CASSPTGTGGYNEQFF. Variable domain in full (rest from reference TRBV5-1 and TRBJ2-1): KAGVTQTPRYLIKTRGQQVTLSCSPISGHRSVSWYQQTPGQGLQFLFEYFSETQRNKGNFPGRFSGRQFSNSRSEMNVSTLELGDSALYLCASSPTGTGGYNEQFFGPGTRLTVL.

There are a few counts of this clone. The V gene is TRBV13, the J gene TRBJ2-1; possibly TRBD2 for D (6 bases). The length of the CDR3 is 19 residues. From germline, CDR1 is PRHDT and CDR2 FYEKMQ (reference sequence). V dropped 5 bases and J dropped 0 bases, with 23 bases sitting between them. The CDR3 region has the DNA TGTGCCAGCAGCCCCACTTGGGGTCCGGGAGTAAGCTCCTACAATGAGCAGTTCTTC. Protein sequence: CASSPTWGPGVSSYNEQFF.

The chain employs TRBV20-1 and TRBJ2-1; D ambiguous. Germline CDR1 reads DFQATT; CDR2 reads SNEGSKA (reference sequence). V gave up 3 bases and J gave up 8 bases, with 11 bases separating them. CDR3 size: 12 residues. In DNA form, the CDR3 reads TGCAGTGCTAGTAGGACCGTGGATGAGCAGTTCTTC. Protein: CSASRTVDEQFF.

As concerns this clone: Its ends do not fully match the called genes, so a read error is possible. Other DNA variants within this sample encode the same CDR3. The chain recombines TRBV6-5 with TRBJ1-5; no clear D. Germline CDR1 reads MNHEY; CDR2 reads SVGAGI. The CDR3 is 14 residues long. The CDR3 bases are TGTGCCAGCAGCCGGGCGTCAGGCAACCAGCCCCAGCATTTT. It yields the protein CASSRASGNQPQHF.

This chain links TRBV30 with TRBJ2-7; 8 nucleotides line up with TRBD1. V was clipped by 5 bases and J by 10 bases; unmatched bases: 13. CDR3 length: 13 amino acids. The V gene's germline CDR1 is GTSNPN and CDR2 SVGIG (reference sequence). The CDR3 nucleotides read TGTGCCTGGGACGAACAGGGGGTAGGACGACAGTACTTC. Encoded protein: CAWDEQGVGRQYF.

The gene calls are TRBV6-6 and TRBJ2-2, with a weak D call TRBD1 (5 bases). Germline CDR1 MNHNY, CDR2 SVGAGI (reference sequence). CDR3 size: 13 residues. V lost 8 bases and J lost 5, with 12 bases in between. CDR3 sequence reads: CASGPTATGELFF. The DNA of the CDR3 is TGTGCCAGCGGCCCGACAGCAACCGGGGAGCTGTTTTTT.

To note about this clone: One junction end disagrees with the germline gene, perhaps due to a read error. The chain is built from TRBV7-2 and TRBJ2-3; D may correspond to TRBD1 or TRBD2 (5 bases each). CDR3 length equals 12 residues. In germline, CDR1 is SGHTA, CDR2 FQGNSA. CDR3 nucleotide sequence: TGTGCCAGCAGCCTAGCCGGGGCCCGGTGGTATTTT. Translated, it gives CASSLAGARWYF.

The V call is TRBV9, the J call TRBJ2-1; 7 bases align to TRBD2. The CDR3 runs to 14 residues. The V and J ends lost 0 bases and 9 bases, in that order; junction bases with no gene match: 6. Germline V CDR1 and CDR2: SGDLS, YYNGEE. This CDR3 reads CASSVAAGAFEQFF. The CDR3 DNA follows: TGTGCCAGCAGCGTAGCGGCGGGAGCCTTTGAGCAGTTCTTC.

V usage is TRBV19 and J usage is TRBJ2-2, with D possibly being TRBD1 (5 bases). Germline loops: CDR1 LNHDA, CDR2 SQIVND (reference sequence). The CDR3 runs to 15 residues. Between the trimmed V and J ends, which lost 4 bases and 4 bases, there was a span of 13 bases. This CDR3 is CASSTTGWGTGELFF. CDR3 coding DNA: TGTGCCAGTAGTACTACAGGCTGGGGCACCGGGGAGCTGTTTTTT.

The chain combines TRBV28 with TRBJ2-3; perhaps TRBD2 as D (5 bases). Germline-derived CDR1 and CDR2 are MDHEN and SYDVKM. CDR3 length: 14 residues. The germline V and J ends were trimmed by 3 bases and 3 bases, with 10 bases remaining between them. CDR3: CASSLYSGTDTQYF. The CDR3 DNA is TGTGCCAGCAGTTTGTATTCGGGGACAGATACGCAGTATTTT. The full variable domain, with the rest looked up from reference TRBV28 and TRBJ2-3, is DVKVTQSSRYLVKRTGEKVFLECVQDMDHENMFWYRQDPGLGLRLIYFSYDVKMKEKGDIPEGYSVSREKKERFSLILESASTNQTSMYLCASSLYSGTDTQYFGPGTRLTVL.

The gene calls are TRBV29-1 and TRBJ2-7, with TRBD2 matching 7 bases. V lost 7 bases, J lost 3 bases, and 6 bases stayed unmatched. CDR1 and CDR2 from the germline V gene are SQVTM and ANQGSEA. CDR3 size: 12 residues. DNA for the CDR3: TGCAGCGGGGGCAGCGGGGACTACGAGCAGTACTTC. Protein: CSGGSGDYEQYF.

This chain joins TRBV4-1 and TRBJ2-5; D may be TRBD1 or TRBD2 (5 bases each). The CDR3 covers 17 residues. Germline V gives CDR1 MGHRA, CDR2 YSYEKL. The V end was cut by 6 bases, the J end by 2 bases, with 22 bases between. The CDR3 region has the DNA TGCGCCAGCAGTATCGGACACCTCGGGGACGGGCAAGAGACCCAGTACTTC. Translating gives CASSIGHLGDGQETQYF.

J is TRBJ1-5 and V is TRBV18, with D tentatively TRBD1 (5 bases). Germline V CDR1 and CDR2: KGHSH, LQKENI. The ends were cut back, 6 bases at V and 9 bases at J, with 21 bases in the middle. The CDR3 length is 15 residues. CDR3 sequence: CASSTGPSADRPQHF. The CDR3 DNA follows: TGTGCCAGCTCGACGGGACCCTCGGCGGATCGGCCCCAGCATTTT.

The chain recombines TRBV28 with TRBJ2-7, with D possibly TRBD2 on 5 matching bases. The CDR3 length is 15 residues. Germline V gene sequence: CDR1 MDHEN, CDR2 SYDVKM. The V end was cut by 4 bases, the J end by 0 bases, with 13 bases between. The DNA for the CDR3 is TGTGCCAGCAGTTCCCCCGGGAAAGGCTCCTACGAGCAGTACTTC. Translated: CASSSPGKGSYEQYF.

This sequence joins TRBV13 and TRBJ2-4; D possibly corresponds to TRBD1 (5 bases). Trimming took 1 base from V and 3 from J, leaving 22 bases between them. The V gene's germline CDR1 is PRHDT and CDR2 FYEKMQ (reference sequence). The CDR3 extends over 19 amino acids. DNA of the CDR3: TGTGCCAGCAGCTTAGTCCGAGGTGGTGGGGCAGCAGGCAAAAACATTCAGTACTTC. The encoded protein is CASSLVRGGGAAGKNIQYF.